This T cell receptor (beta chain) derives from a study of technical replicates of blood from several donors. The method was immunoSEQ multiplex PCR; TCRdb's version includes in-frame clones alone and lacks a portion of them. Of about 70,000 clones in the sample, roughly nine tenths were seen once. The germline V gene has CDR1 SGHNT and CDR2 YENEEA. J lost 1 base, V lost 5 bases, and 2 bases had no gene match. The CDR3 totals 15 residues. This clone was detected only once. The chain uses TRBV11-3 and TRBJ2-2; TRBD2 matches 9 bases. This receptor was taken from a human donor in good health. Sequencing used T cells isolated from PBMCs. CDR3 amino acids: CASSQTSGNTGELFF. The CDR3 bases are TGTGCCAGCAGCCAGACTAGCGGGAACACCGGGGAGCTGTTTTTT. The variable domain in full, with the rest retrieved from reference TRBV11-3 and TRBJ2-2, is EAGVVQSPRYKIIEKKQPVAFWCNPISGHNTLYWYLQNLGQGPELLIRYENEEAVDDSQLPKDRFSAERLKGVDSTLKIQPAELGDSAVYLCASSQTSGNTGELFFGEGSRLTVL.